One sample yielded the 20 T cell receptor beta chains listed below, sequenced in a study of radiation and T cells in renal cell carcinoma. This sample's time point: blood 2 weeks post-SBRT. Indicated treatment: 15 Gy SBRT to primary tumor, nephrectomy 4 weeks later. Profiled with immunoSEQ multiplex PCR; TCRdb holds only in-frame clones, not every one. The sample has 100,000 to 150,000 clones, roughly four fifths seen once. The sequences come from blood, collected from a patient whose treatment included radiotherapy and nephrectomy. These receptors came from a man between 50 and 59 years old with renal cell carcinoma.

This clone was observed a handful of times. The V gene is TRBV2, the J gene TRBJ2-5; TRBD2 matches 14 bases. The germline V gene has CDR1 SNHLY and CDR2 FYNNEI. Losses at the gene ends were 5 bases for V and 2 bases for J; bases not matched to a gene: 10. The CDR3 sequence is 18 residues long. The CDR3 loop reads CASSRRTSGGTDQETQYF. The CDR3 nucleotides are TGTGCCAGCAGTCGTCGGACTAGCGGGGGGACTGATCAAGAGACCCAGTACTTC.

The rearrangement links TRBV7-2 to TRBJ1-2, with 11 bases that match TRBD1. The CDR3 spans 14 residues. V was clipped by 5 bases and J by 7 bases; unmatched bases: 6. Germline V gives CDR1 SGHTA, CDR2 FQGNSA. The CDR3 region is CASSQDRGPRGYTF. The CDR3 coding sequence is TGTGCCAGCAGCCAGGACAGGGGGCCTCGTGGCTACACCTTC.

CDR3 residues: CASSPVARSSYEQYF. CDR3 nucleotide sequence: TGCGCCAGCAGCCCAGTTGCGCGATCCTCCTACGAGCAGTACTTC. The chain uses TRBV5-1 and TRBJ2-7, with D unclear. V gave up 4 bases and J gave up 0 bases, with 14 bases separating them. This CDR3 is 15 amino acids long. Germline CDR1 is SGHRS and CDR2 is YFSETQ.

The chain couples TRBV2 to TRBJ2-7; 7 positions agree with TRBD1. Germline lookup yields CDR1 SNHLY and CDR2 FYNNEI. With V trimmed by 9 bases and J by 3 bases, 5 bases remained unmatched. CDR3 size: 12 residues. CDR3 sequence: CASQNRGYEQYF. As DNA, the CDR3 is TGTGCCAGTCAGAACAGGGGCTACGAGCAGTACTTC. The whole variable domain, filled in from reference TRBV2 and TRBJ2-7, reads EPEVTQTPSHQVTQMGQEVILRCVPISNHLYFYWYRQILGQKVEFLVSFYNNEISEKSEIFDDQFSVERPDGSNFTLKIRSTKLEDSAMYFCASQNRGYEQYFGPGTRLTVT.

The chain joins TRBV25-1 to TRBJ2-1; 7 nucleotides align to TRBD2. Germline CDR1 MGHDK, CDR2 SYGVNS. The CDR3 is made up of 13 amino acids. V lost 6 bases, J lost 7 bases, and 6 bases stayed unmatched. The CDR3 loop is CASSRGGVNEQFF. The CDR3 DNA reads TGTGCCAGCAGCCGTGGGGGGGTAAATGAGCAGTTCTTC.

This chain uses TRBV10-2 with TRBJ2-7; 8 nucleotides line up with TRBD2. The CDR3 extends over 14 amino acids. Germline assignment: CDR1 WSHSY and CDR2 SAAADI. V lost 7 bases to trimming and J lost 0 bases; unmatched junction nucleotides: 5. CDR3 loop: CASMGSGASYEQYF. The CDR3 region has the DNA TGCGCCAGCATGGGTAGCGGGGCCTCCTACGAGCAGTACTTC.

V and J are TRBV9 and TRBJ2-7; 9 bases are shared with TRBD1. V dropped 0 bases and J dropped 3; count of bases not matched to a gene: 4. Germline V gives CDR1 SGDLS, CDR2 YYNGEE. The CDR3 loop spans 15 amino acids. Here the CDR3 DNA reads TGTGCCAGCAGCGTAGCCGGGACAGGGCGCTACGAGCAGTACTTC. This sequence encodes CASSVAGTGRYEQYF.

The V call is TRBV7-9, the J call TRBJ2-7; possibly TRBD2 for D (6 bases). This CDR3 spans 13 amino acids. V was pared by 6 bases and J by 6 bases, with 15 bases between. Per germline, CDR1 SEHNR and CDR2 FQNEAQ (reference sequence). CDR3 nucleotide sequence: TGTGCCAGCAGTGTTAAACGGGGGTCCGAGCAGTACTTC. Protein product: CASSVKRGSEQYF.

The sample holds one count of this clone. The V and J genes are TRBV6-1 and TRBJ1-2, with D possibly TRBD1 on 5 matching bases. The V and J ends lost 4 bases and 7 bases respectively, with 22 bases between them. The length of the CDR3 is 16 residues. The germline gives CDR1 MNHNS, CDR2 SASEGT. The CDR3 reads CASSAPGGDYLRGYTF. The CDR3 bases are TGTGCCAGCAGTGCCCCCGGAGGGGATTATTTACGTGGCTACACCTTC.

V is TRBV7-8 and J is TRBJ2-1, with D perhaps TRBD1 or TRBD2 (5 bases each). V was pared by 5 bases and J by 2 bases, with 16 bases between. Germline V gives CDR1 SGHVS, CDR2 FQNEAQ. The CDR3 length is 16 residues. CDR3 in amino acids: CASSQSRDQTYNEQFF. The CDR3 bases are TGTGCCAGCAGCCAGAGCCGGGACCAGACCTACAATGAGCAGTTCTTC.

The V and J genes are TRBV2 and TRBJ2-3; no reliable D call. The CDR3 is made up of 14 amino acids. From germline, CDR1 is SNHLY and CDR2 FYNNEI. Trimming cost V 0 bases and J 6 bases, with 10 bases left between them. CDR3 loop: CASSEALPNDTQYF. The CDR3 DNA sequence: TGTGCCAGCAGTGAAGCGCTTCCCAACGATACGCAGTATTTT.

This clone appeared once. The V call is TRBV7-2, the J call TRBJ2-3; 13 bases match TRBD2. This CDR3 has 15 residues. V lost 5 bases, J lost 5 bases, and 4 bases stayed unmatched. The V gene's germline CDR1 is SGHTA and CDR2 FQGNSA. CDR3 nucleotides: TGTGCCAGCAGCCGGGGACTAGCGGGGAGAGATACGCAGTATTTT. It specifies CASSRGLAGRDTQYF.

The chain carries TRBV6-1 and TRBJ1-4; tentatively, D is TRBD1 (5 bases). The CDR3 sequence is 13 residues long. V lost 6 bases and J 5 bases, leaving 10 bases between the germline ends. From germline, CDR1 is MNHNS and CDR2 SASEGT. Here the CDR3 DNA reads TGTGCCAGCAGCTTTGGGGGAAATGAAAAACTGTTTTTT. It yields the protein CASSFGGNEKLFF.

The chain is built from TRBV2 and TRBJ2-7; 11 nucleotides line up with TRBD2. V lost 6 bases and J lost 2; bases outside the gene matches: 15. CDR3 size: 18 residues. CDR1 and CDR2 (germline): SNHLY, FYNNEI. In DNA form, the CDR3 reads TGTGCCAGCAGCTGGGGTGGTGGGACTAGCGGACTCACCTACGAGCAGTACTTC. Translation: CASSWGGGTSGLTYEQYF.

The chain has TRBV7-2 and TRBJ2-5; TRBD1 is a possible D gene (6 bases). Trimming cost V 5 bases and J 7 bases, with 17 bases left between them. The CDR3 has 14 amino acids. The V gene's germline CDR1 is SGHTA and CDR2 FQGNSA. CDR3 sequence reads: CASSPQGSDATQYF. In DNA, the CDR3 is TGTGCCAGCAGCCCGCAGGGGTCCGACGCGACCCAGTACTTC.

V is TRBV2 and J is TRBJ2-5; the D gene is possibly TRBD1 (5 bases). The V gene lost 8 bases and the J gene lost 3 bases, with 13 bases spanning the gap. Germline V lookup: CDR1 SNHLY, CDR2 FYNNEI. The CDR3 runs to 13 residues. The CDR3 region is CASQRQREETQYF. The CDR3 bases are TGTGCCAGCCAGCGACAGAGAGAAGAGACCCAGTACTTC.

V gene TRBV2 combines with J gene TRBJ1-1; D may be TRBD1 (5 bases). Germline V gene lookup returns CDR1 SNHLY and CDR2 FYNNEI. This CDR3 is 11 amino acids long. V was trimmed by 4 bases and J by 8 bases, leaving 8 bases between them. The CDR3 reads CASSGGGEAFF. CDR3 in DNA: TGTGCCAGCAGTGGGGGGGGAGAAGCTTTCTTT.

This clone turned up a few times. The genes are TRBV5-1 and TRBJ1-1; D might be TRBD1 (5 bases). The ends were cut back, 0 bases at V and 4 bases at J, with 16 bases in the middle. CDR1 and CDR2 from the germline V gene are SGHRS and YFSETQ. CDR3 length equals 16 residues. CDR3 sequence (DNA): TGCGCCAGCAGCTTGGCCGACTTAGCAGGGATCACTGAAGCTTTCTTT. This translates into CASSLADLAGITEAFF.

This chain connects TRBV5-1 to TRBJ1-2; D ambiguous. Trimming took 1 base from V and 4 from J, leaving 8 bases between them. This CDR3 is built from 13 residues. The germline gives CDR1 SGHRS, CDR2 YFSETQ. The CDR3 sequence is CASSLTRSYGYTF. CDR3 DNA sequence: TGCGCCAGCAGCTTGACGCGGAGCTATGGCTACACCTTC.

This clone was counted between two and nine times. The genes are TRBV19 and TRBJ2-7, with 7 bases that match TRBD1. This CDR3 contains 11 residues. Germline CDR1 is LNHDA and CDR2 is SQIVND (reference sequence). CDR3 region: CATGMQREQYF. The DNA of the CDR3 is TGTGCGACAGGGATGCAACGGGAGCAGTACTTC.